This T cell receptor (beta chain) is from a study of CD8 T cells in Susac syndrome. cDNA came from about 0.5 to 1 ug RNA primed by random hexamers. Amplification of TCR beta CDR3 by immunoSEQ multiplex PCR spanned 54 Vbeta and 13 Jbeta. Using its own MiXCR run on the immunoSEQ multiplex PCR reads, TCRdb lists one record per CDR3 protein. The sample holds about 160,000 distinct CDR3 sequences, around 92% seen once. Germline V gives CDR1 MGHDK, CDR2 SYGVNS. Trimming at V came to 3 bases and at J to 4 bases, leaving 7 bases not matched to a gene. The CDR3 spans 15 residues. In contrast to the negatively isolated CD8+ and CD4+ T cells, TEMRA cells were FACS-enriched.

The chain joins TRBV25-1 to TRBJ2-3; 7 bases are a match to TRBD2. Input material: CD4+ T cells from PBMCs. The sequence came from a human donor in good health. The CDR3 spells CASSEPSGGADTQYF. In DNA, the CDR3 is TGTGCCAGCAGTGAGCCTAGCGGAGGGGCAGATACGCAGTATTTT. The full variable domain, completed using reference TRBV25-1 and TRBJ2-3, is EADIYQTPRYLVIGTGKKITLECSQTMGHDKMYWYQQDPGMELHLIHYSYGVNSTEKGDLSSESTVSRIRTEHFPLTLESARPSHTSQYLCASSEPSGGADTQYFGPGTRLTVL.